The clone carrying this TCR beta chain was seen once. Its target is unknown. The CDR3 spans 14 residues. Germline loops: CDR1 SGHTA, CDR2 FQGNSA. Germline trimming cut 1 base from V and 6 bases from J; bases unmatched to any gene: 4. The data are from a study of T cell repertoires in cytomegalovirus infection. General study points: There were HLA-C-restricted CMV-specific TCR beta clonotypes dominating the ex vivo response.

Using its own MiXCR run on the reads, TCRdb lists one record per CDR3 protein. This table has around 260,000 distinct CDR3 sequences, about a quarter appearing once. The V gene is TRBV7-2, the J gene TRBJ1-1; TRBD1 aligns across 8 bases. Sequenced: PBMCs. The TCR comes from a human donor in good health (CMV status not recorded). Some clones in this sample may be carry-over from other donors' samples. The DNA for the CDR3 is TGTGCCAGCAGCTTAGTTTCAGGGGGCCCTGAAGCTTTCTTT. This codes for CASSLVSGGPEAFF.